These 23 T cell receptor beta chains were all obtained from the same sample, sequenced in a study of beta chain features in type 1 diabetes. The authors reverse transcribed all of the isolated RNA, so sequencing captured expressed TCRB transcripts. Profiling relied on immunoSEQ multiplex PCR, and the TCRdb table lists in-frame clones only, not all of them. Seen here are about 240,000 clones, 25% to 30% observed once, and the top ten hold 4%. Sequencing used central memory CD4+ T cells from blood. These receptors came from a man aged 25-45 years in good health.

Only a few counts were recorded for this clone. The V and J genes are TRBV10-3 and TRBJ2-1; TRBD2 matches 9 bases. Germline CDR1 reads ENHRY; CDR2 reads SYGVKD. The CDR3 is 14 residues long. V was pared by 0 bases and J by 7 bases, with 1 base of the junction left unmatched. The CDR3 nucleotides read TGTGCCATCAGTGAGTCAACTAGCGGGAATGAGCAGTTCTTC. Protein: CAISESTSGNEQFF.

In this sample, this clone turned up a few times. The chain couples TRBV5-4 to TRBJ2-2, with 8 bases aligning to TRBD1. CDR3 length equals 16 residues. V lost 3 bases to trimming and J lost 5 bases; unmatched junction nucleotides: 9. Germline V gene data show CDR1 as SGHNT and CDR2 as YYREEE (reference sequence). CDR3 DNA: TGTGCCAGCAGCTCCAGGGCAGGGGGCCGAACCGGGGAGCTGTTTTTT. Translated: CASSSRAGGRTGELFF.

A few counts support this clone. The CDR3 loop reads CAWSQAGTGTYEQYF. CDR3 sequence (DNA): TGTGCCTGGAGTCAAGCCGGGACAGGAACTTACGAGCAGTACTTC. V is TRBV30 and J is TRBJ2-7; 8 bases align to TRBD1. This CDR3 region has 15 residues. Per germline, CDR1 GTSNPN and CDR2 SVGIG (reference sequence). V gave up 2 bases and J gave up 4 bases; unmatched junction bases: 10. Looking up the rest from reference TRBV30 and TRBJ2-7 gives the full variable domain: SQTIHQWPATLVQPVGSPLSLECTVEGTSNPNLYWYRQAAGRGLQLLFYSVGIGQISSEVPQNLSASRPQDRQFILSSKKLLLSDSGFYLCAWSQAGTGTYEQYFGPGTRLTVT.

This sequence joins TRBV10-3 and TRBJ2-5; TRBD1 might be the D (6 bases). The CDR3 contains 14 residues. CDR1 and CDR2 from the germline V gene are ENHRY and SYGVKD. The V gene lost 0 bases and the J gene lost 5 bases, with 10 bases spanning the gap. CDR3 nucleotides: TGTGCCATCAGTGAGTCGGACAGCCGGGAGACCCAGTACTTC. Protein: CAISESDSRETQYF.

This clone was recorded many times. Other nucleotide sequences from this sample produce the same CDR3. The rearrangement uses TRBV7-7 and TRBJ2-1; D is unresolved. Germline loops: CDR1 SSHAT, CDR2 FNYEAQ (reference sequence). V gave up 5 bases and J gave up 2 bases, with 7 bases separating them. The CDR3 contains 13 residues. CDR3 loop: CASSPTTYNEQFF. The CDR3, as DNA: TGTGCCAGCAGCCCAACTACCTACAATGAGCAGTTCTTC.

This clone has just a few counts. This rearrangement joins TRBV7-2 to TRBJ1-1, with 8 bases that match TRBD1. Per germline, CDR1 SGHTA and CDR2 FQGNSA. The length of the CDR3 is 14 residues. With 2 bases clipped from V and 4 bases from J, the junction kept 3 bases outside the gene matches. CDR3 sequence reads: CASSLRRGLTEAFF. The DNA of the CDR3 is TGTGCCAGCAGCTTACGCAGGGGGCTCACTGAAGCTTTCTTT.

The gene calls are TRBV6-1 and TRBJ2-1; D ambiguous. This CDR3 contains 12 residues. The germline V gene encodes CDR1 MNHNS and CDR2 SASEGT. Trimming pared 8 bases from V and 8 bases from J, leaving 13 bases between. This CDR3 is CASSSSNHEQFF. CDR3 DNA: TGTGCCAGCTCCTCCTCGAACCATGAGCAGTTCTTC.

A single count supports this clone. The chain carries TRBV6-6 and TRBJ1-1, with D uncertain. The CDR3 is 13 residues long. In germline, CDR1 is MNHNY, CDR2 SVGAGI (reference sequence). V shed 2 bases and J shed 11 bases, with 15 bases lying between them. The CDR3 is CASSYPDRGYAFF. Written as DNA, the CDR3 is TGTGCCAGCAGTTACCCCGATCGTGGCTATGCTTTCTTT.

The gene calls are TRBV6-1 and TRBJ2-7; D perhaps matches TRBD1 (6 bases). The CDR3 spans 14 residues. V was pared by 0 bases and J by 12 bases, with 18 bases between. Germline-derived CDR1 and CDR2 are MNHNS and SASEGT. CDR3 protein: CASSEAGQGTFWYF. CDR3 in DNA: TGTGCCAGCAGTGAAGCAGGGCAAGGGACATTCTGGTACTTC.

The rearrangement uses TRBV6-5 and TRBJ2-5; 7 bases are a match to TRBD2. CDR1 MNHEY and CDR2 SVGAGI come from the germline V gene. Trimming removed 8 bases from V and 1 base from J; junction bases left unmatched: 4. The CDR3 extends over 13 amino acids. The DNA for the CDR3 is TGTGCCAGCGCTGGGACTATCCAAGAGACCCAGTACTTC. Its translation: CASAGTIQETQYF.

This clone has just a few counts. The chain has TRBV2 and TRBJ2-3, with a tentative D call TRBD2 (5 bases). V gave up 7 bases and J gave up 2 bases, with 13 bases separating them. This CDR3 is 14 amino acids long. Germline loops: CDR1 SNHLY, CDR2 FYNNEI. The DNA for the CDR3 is TGTGCCAGCACCCGCCGGGATCCCACAGATACGCAGTATTTT. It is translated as CASTRRDPTDTQYF.

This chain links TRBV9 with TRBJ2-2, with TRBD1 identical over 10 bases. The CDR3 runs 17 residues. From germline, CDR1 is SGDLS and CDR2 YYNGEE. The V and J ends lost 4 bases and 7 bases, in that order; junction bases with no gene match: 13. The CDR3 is CASSPRGGTGAIGELFF. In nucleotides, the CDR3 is TGTGCCAGCAGCCCAAGGGGAGGGACAGGGGCTATCGGGGAGCTGTTTTTT.

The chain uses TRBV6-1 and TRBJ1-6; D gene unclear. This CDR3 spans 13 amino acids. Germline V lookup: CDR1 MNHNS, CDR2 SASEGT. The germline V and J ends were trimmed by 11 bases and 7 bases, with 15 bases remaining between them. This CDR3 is CACSPGGNSPLHF. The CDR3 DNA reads TGTGCCTGTTCTCCGGGAGGGAATTCACCCCTCCACTTT.

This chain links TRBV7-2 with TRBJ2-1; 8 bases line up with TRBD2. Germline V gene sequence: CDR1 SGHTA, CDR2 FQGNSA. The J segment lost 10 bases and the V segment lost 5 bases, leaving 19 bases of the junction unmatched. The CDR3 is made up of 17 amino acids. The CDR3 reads CASSPSPTSVGRGEQFF. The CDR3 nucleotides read TGTGCCAGCAGCCCCTCCCCGACTAGCGTGGGACGAGGGGAGCAGTTCTTC.

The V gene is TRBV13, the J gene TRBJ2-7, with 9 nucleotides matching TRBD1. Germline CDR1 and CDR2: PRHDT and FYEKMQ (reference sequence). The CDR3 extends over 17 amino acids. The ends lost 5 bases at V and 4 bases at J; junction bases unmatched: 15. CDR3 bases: TGTGCCAGCAGCCCTTACGGAGGGGGACAGGGCTCGTACGAGCAGTACTTC. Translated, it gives CASSPYGGGQGSYEQYF. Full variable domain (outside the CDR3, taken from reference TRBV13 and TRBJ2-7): AAGVIQSPRHLIKEKRETATLKCYPIPRHDTVYWYQQGPGQDPQFLISFYEKMQSDKGSIPDRFSAQQFSDYHSELNMSSLELGDSALYFCASSPYGGGQGSYEQYFGPGTRLTVT.

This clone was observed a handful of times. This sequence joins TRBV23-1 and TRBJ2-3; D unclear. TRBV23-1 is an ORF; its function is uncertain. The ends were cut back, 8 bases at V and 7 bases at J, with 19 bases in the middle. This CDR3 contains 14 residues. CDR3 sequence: CASATTGSRHTQYF. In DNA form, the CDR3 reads TGCGCCAGCGCCACAACCGGGTCCCGTCATACGCAGTATTTT.

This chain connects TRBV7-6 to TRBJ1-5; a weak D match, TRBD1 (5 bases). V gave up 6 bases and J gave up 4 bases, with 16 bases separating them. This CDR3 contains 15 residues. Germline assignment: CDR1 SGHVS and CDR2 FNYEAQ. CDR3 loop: CASRHPGQKNQPQHF. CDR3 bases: TGTGCCAGCAGACATCCAGGGCAGAAGAATCAGCCCCAGCATTTT. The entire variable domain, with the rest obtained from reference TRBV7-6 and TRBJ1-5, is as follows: GAGVSQSPRYKVTKRGQDVALRCDPISGHVSLYWYRQALGQGPEFLTYFNYEAQQDKSGLPNDRFSAERPEGSISTLTIQRTEQRDSAMYRCASRHPGQKNQPQHFGDGTRLSIL.

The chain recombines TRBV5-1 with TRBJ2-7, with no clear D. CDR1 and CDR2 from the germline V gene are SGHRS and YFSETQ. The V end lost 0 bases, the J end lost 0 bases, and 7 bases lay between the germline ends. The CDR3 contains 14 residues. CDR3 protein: CASSLDPPSYEQYF. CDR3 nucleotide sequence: TGCGCCAGCAGCTTGGATCCCCCCTCCTACGAGCAGTACTTC.

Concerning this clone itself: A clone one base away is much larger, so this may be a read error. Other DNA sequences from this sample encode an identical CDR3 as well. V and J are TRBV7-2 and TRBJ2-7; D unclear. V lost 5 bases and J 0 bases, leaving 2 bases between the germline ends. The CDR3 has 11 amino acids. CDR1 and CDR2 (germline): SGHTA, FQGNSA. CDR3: CASSTSYEQYF. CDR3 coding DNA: TGTGCCAGCAGCACCTCCTACGAGCAGTACTTC.

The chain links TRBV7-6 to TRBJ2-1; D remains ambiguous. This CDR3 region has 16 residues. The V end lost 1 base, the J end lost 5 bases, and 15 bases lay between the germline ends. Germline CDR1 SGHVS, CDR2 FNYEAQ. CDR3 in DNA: TGTGCCAGCAGCTTAGGGGCCCGGGCACACCACAATGAGCAGTTCTTC. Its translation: CASSLGARAHHNEQFF.

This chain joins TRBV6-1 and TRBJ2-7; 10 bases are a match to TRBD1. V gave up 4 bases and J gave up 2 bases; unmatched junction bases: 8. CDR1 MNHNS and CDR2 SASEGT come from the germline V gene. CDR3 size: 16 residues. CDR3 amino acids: CASSGPFGTGAYEQYF. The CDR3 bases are TGTGCCAGCAGTGGGCCTTTCGGGACAGGGGCCTACGAGCAGTACTTC.

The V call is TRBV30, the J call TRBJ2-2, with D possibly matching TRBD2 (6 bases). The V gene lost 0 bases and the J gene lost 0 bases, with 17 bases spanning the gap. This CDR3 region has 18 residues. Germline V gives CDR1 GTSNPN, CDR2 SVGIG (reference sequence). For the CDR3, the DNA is TGTGCCTGGAGTGTACGGAGATTCGGGGGAGCGAACACCGGGGAGCTGTTTTTT. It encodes CAWSVRRFGGANTGELFF.

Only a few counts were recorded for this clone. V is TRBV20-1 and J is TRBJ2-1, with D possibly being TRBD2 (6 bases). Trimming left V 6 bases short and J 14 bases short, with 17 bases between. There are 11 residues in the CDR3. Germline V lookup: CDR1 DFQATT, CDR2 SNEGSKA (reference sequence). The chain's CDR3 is CSATDGGLKFF. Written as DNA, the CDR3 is TGCAGTGCAACGGACGGGGGTCTGAAGTTCTTC.